The 11 T cell receptor beta chains below come from one sample, sequenced in a study of blood T cell repertoires in COVID-19. Generated by immunoSEQ multiplex PCR, the TCRdb table keeps only in-frame clones and is missing some. The sample holds about 200,000 clones; roughly four fifths are singletons and the top ten take approximately 5.2%. The sample comprised peripheral blood. The receptors shown here come from a woman in her seventies with COVID-19, enrolled during active disease.

This chain connects TRBV28 to TRBJ1-1, with TRBD1 matching over 9 bases. CDR3 length: 16 amino acids. Germline CDR1 is MDHEN and CDR2 is SYDVKM. V trimming: 3 bases; J trimming: 1 base; junction bases outside the gene matches: 6. CDR3 DNA: TGTGCCAGCAGTTTCGGGCTGGGACAGGGGAACACTGAAGCTTTCTTT. Amino acid sequence: CASSFGLGQGNTEAFF. The full variable domain, in which reference TRBV28 and TRBJ1-1 provide the parts outside the CDR3, is DVKVTQSSRYLVKRTGEKVFLECVQDMDHENMFWYRQDPGLGLRLIYFSYDVKMKEKGDIPEGYSVSREKKERFSLILESASTNQTSMYLCASSFGLGQGNTEAFFGQGTRLTVV.

The rearrangement uses TRBV30 and TRBJ1-2, with 8 bases that match TRBD1. The CDR3 covers 11 residues. The V gene's germline CDR1 is GTSNPN and CDR2 SVGIG (reference sequence). Germline trimming cut 5 bases from V and 6 bases from J; bases unmatched to any gene: 2. Here the CDR3 DNA reads TGTGCCTGGCGGACAGGGAATGGCTACACCTTC. Protein sequence: CAWRTGNGYTF.

The rearrangement joins TRBV6-6 to TRBJ2-3, with D tentatively TRBD2 (5 bases). CDR3 length: 13 residues. V was clipped by 7 bases and J by 5 bases, with 13 bases between them. Looked up from germline, CDR1 is MNHNY and CDR2 is SVGAGI (reference sequence). Written as DNA, the CDR3 is TGTGCCAGCACGTCGGGGTTCGGAGATACGCAGTATTTT. It translates to CASTSGFGDTQYF.

The chain joins TRBV7-6 to TRBJ2-5, with 12 bases identical to TRBD2. The CDR3 length is 16 residues. The V and J ends lost 0 bases and 5 bases, in that order; junction bases with no gene match: 4. The V gene's germline CDR1 is SGHVS and CDR2 FNYEAQ. Here the CDR3 reads CASSLATSGSGETQYF. For the CDR3, the DNA is TGTGCCAGCAGCTTAGCGACTAGCGGGAGTGGTGAGACCCAGTACTTC.

The chain has TRBV24-1 and TRBJ1-6; TRBD1 agrees at 10 bases. Trimming removed 1 base from V and 9 bases from J; junction bases left unmatched: 17. Germline V gives CDR1 KGHDR, CDR2 SFDVKD. The CDR3 has 20 residues. The DNA for the CDR3 is TGTGCCACCAGTGATTTACCGGGACAGGGGTATCGGGTGGATAGTTCACCCCTCCACTTT. The encoded protein is CATSDLPGQGYRVDSSPLHF.

The chain has TRBV19 and TRBJ1-5, with TRBD1 matching 10 bases. From germline, CDR1 is LNHDA and CDR2 SQIVND (reference sequence). The CDR3 length is 16 residues. Trimming cost V 9 bases and J 5 bases; bases outside gene matches: 13. The CDR3 loop is CASEATRDRGYQPQHF. In DNA, the CDR3 is TGTGCCAGCGAAGCTACCCGGGACAGGGGTTATCAGCCCCAGCATTTT.

The J gene is TRBJ2-1, the V gene TRBV5-1; 8 nucleotides agree with TRBD2. Germline CDR1 and CDR2: SGHRS and YFSETQ. J lost 3 bases, V lost 3 bases, and 5 bases had no gene match. This CDR3 contains 15 residues. For the CDR3, the DNA is TGCGCCAGCAGCTCAGCGGGGGCCAGCTACAATGAGCAGTTCTTC. Translation gives CASSSAGASYNEQFF.

This chain joins TRBV15 and TRBJ2-7; 12 bases align to TRBD2. The germline gives CDR1 LNHNV, CDR2 YYDKDF (reference sequence). Trimming removed 0 bases from V and 4 bases from J; junction bases left unmatched: 1. CDR3 length: 15 residues. The CDR3 loop is CATSRDLAGGYEQYF. CDR3 nucleotide sequence: TGTGCCACCAGCAGAGATCTAGCGGGAGGGTACGAGCAGTACTTC.

The chain joins TRBV2 to TRBJ1-3, with D tentatively TRBD1 (5 bases). Trimming removed 6 bases from V and 0 bases from J, with 9 bases in between. In germline, CDR1 is SNHLY, CDR2 FYNNEI. CDR3 length: 14 residues. CDR3 coding DNA: TGTGCCAGCAGGGAGGGGACCTCTGGAAACACCATATATTTT. It specifies CASREGTSGNTIYF.

The chain carries TRBV2 and TRBJ1-5, with 7 bases matching TRBD1. V was clipped by 6 bases and J by 7 bases; unmatched bases: 6. The CDR3 loop spans 13 amino acids. The V gene's germline CDR1 is SNHLY and CDR2 FYNNEI. CDR3 in amino acids: CASSVDRVQPQHF. For the CDR3, the DNA is TGTGCCAGCAGCGTAGACAGGGTCCAGCCCCAGCATTTT.

The chain carries TRBV7-8 and TRBJ2-1, with TRBD2 matching over 7 bases. The trim removed 3 bases at V and 10 bases at J, leaving 3 bases unmatched. This CDR3 comprises 12 residues. Germline values: CDR1 SGHVS, CDR2 FQNEAQ. CDR3 residues: CASSFDGGEQFF. The CDR3 coding sequence is TGTGCCAGCAGCTTTGACGGGGGGGAGCAGTTCTTC.